The 6 T cell receptor beta chains in this list originate from one sample, sequenced in a study of cytomegalovirus exposure and HLA in healthy donors. Primers for the PCR totalled 60 Vbeta and 13 Jbeta. Profiled with immunoSEQ multiplex PCR; TCRdb holds only in-frame clones, not every one. The sample lists 120,000 to 150,000 clones, roughly four fifths occurring once. Input material: PBMCs. The receptors were gathered from a human donor in good health.

As to this clone: A read error may account for a junction end that differs from germline. Additional DNA sequences in this sample encode the identical CDR3. The chain combines TRBV11-2 with TRBJ1-2; D remains ambiguous. The CDR3 is 15 residues long. Germline V lookup: CDR1 SGHAT, CDR2 FQNNGV. Here the CDR3 DNA reads TGTGCCAGCAGCTTAGAGTTTGCGGTGAACTATGGCTATACCTTC. This sequence encodes CASSLEFAVNYGYTF.

J is TRBJ1-5 and V is TRBV2, with D maybe TRBD1 (5 bases). Germline CDR1 SNHLY, CDR2 FYNNEI. This CDR3 contains 13 residues. V was cut by 6 bases and J by 2 bases, with 8 bases left in between. CDR3 region: CASRRRGNQPQHF. The CDR3 DNA is TGTGCCAGCAGGCGCAGGGGCAATCAGCCCCAGCATTTT.

The chain combines TRBV29-1 with TRBJ2-7; 10 bases align to TRBD1. The CDR3 has 15 amino acids. CDR1 SQVTM and CDR2 ANQGSEA come from the germline V gene. With V trimmed by 0 bases and J by 3 bases, 5 bases remained unmatched. The CDR3 here is CSVEERDRGLYEQYF. CDR3 sequence (DNA): TGCAGCGTTGAAGAACGGGACAGGGGACTCTACGAGCAGTACTTC.

This clone showed up just a few times. Other nucleotide sequences in the sample specify the same CDR3. The chain links TRBV6-1 to TRBJ2-5, with a weak D call TRBD2 (5 bases). Germline V gene sequence: CDR1 MNHNS, CDR2 SASEGT. V dropped 6 bases and J dropped 0 bases, with 14 bases sitting between them. The length of the CDR3 is 15 residues. The CDR3 region has the DNA TGTGCCAGCAGAAGGATGGACGGGAACCAAGAGACCCAGTACTTC. Protein sequence: CASRRMDGNQETQYF.

The chain carries TRBV5-1 and TRBJ2-5; D is possibly TRBD2 (6 bases). The CDR3 is 14 amino acids. Per the germline V gene, CDR1 is SGHRS and CDR2 is YFSETQ. The chain's CDR3 is CGNYGGEVGETQYF. The CDR3 DNA reads as TGCGGAAACTACGGGGGAGAGGTTGGGGAGACCCAGTACTTC.

In regard to this clone: The junction shows a germline mismatch at one end, possibly a read error. The gene calls are TRBV7-9 and TRBJ1-6; tentative D call: TRBD1 (5 bases). Germline loops: CDR1 SEHNR, CDR2 FQNEAQ (reference sequence). The CDR3 contains 14 residues. CDR3 DNA sequence: TGTTCCAGCAGCTCCCCCGGGGGGGGGTCACCCCTCCACTTT. Encoded protein: CSSSSPGGGSPLHF.